Listed below are T cell receptor beta chains from one sample, sequenced in a study of T cells in Graves' hyperthyroidism and ophthalmopathy. One entry per CDR3 protein results from TCRdb running MiXCR on the multiplex PCR reads. The sample includes a few hundred thousand distinct CDR3 sequences, 15% to 19% of them seen just once. The sample was blood. These receptors came from a woman in her 30s with Graves' hyperthyroidism. The CDR3 runs from the conserved cysteine through the conserved F or W. A D gene is named only where the DNA matches it firmly. Expanded clones are given a class, and other clones once, few, many or no size at all.

TGTGCCAGCAGTAAAGCGGGAGGTTCTGGCAATGAGCAGTTCTTC,CASSKAGGSGNEQFF,TRBJ2-1,few,TRBV6-1,TRBD2
TGTGCCAGCAAGTGGGGGACACCCACAGATACGCAGTATTTT,CASKWGTPTDTQYF,TRBJ2-3,many,TRBV27,.
TGCGCCAGCAGCAGGGACCGAAACTACGAGCAGTACTTC,CASSRDRNYEQYF,TRBJ2-7,many,TRBV5-1,.
TGTGCCAGCAGAAGACAGGGGGCAGACACTGAAGCTTTCTTT,CASRRQGADTEAFF,TRBJ1-1,many,TRBV7-9,TRBD1
TGTGCCAGCAGTTTAGGCGGGGGAGTCAATGAAAAACTGTTTTTT,CASSLGGGVNEKLFF,TRBJ1-4,few,TRBV28,.
TGCGCCAGCAGTGAACCTGGTAGCGGGTCCTACAATGAGCAGTTCTTC,CASSEPGSGSYNEQFF,TRBJ2-1,.,TRBV10-2,TRBD2
TGTGCCAGCAGCCCTGGACTAGCGGTCATTAGGGGCAATGAGCAGTTCTTC,CASSPGLAVIRGNEQFF,TRBJ2-1,many,TRBV5-6,TRBD2
TGTGCCAGCACCCTTAGTGGGACTAGTACCACCGGGGAGCTGTTTTTT,CASTLSGTSTTGELFF,TRBJ2-2,many,TRBV7-2,TRBD2
TGTGCCACCAGCAGAGACATGTACGGGGAGACCCAGTACTTC,CATSRDMYGETQYF,TRBJ2-5,.,TRBV15,.
TGTGCCACCGTAGCGGGAGGGCCTTCTGGGGCCAACGTCCTGACTTTC,CATVAGGPSGANVLTF,TRBJ2-6,many,TRBV19,TRBD2
TGTGCCACCAGCCACCGCGTTAGCGTGGGCACAGATACGCAGTATTTT,CATSHRVSVGTDTQYF,TRBJ2-3,many,TRBV15,.
TGTGCCAGCAGATTCCGGGCTAGGAGCTTCAATCCGCAGTATTTT,CASRFRARSFNPQYF,TRBJ2-3,many,TRBV27,.
TGTGCCAGCAGCCCCCAGTCGGGGACAGGGCATGAGCAGTTCTTC,CASSPQSGTGHEQFF,TRBJ2-1,many,TRBV7-3,TRBD1
TGTGCCAGCAGCTCTACACTGCTCGGACTCATCTCCGGAGCTTTCTTT,CASSSTLLGLISGAFF,TRBJ1-1,few,TRBV7-2,.
TGTGCCAGCAGCTTGGGGGGTGGGGCAGGAGAAAAACTGTTTTTT,CASSLGGGAGEKLFF,TRBJ1-4,.,TRBV7-8,.
TGTGCCAGCAGCTTGGGGGGGCTGGTAGGATCAGATACGCAGTATTTT,CASSLGGLVGSDTQYF,TRBJ2-3,few,TRBV5-8,.
TGTGCCAGCAGGGAGCACAGGGAGGGGTACGAGCAGTACTTC,CASREHREGYEQYF,TRBJ2-7,many,TRBV27,.
TGTGCCAGCATCCGGGGGGAGGCTGGGGCCAACGTCCTGACTTTC,CASIRGEAGANVLTF,TRBJ2-6,few,TRBV12-3/TRBV12-4,TRBD2
TGTGCCATCAGTAGAGGACAGGGCTTGAACACTGAAGCTTTCTTT,CAISRGQGLNTEAFF,TRBJ1-1,.,TRBV10-3,TRBD1
TGTGCCACCACACTGGTACTAGCGGGAGTCGAGCAGTTCTTC,CATTLVLAGVEQFF,TRBJ2-1,.,TRBV19,TRBD2
TGTGCCAGCAGTTTTAGCGGGAGTAGAGCCGGGGAGCTGTTTTTT,CASSFSGSRAGELFF,TRBJ2-2,few,TRBV28,TRBD2
TGCAGTGCTACCGACCCGGGCCGACCACGGCAGTTCTTC,CSATDPGRPRQFF,TRBJ2-1,.,TRBV20-1,.
TGTGCCTGGAGTGATTATAACAACAATGAGCAGTTCTTC,CAWSDYNNNEQFF,TRBJ2-1,.,TRBV30,.
TGTGCCAGCAGCAGGGGAATAGGAGGCTACACCTTC,CASSRGIGGYTF,TRBJ1-2,many,TRBV3-1,.
TGCAGTGCTAGGGGGGTAGCGGGAGAAGGTGGTGAGCAGTTCTTC,CSARGVAGEGGEQFF,TRBJ2-1,.,TRBV20-1,TRBD2